A selection of T cell receptor beta chains follows, all from one sample in a study of cytomegalovirus exposure and HLA in healthy donors. Data came from immunoSEQ multiplex PCR; TCRdb stores just in-frame clones and leaves some out. The sample carries roughly 130,000 clones, 79% recorded once. The sequencing input was PBMCs. The receptors here all came from a man aged 18 to 35 in good health and CMV-seronegative. Both conserved end residues are part of each CDR3. Each record gives: V gene, CDR3 length, D gene, clone size, J gene, CDR3 DNA, CDR3 protein. A D gene is named only where the DNA matches it firmly. Expanded clones are given a class, and other clones once, few, many or no size at all.

TRBV6-5	13	TRBD2	NA	TRBJ2-5	TGTGCCACCGTACCGGACTCGGGGGGGAAGAAGTACTTC	CATVPDSGGKKYF
TRBV6-4	13	NA	few	TRBJ1-5	TGTGCCAGCAGTGCGGGGGGGGATCAGCCCCAGCATTTT	CASSAGGDQPQHF
TRBV14	14	TRBD1	few	TRBJ1-2	TGTGCCAGCAGCCCGGGACAGGGAGGCTATGGCTACACCTTC	CASSPGQGGYGYTF
TRBV28	12	NA	NA	TRBJ1-4	TGTGCCAGCATCGGCCAGGGCGAAAAACTGTTTTTT	CASIGQGEKLFF
TRBV7-6	15	TRBD1	NA	TRBJ1-4	TGTGCCAGCAGCTCCCGAGCAGGGGGCCTTGAAAAACTGTTTTTT	CASSSRAGGLEKLFF
TRBV5-4	15	TRBD1	NA	TRBJ1-4	TGTGCCAGCAGCTTCCGGACAGGACGAGGCGAAAAACTGTTTTTT	CASSFRTGRGEKLFF
TRBV6-1	14	TRBD1	few	TRBJ2-7	TGTGCCAGCAGGACAGGGGGTGGGTCCTACGAGCAGTACTTC	CASRTGGGSYEQYF
TRBV19	13	TRBD1	once	TRBJ1-3	TGTGCCAGTGAAGACAGGGCTGGAAACACCATATATTTT	CASEDRAGNTIYF
TRBV14	14	TRBD1	NA	TRBJ1-2	TGTGCCAGCAGCCAAGATCCCCGGACAGGGGGCCCCTCCTTC	CASSQDPRTGGPSF
TRBV19	15	NA	NA	TRBJ1-2	TGTGCCAGTAGTCTAACTGACAGGCCCGATTATGGCTACACCTTC	CASSLTDRPDYGYTF
TRBV20-1	11	TRBD1	NA	TRBJ1-1	TGCAGTGCAACAACAGGGGCTGAAGCTTTCTTT	CSATTGAEAFF
TRBV30	16	TRBD1	NA	TRBJ1-5	TGTGCCTGGAGGCCCTACAGGGGGACTAGCAATCAGCCCCAGCATTTT	CAWRPYRGTSNQPQHF
TRBV2	14	NA	few	TRBJ1-2	TGTGCCAGCAGTGCGACAGGCACTAACTATGGCTACACCTTC	CASSATGTNYGYTF
TRBV6-6	13	NA	NA	TRBJ1-2	TGTGCCAGCAGGAACGGTCGGGGGGACGGCTACACCTTC	CASRNGRGDGYTF
TRBV5-6	12	NA	few	TRBJ1-1	TGTGCCAGCAGCCAAGGCGGGAGGGAAGCTTTCTTT	CASSQGGREAFF
TRBV13	19	TRBD2	NA	TRBJ2-1	TGTGCCAGCAGCTTAGCTGGGTTGCGGGGGGCGGGGGGAAAAAATGAGCAGTTCTTC	CASSLAGLRGAGGKNEQFF
TRBV19	16	TRBD1	NA	TRBJ1-5	TGTGCCAGTAGGGAATGGGGGACAGGGGACAATCAGCCCCAGCATTTT	CASREWGTGDNQPQHF
TRBV19	14	TRBD1	NA	TRBJ1-2	TGTGCCAGTAGTACCCCTACAGGGGTAGTTGGCTACACCTTC	CASSTPTGVVGYTF
TRBV25-1	12	NA	NA	TRBJ1-2	TGTGCCAGCAGTGTCCATCCCTATGGCTACACCTTC	CASSVHPYGYTF
TRBV9	15	NA	NA	TRBJ2-7	TGTGCCAGCAGCGTAGCCCCCGGACAGCTAAACGAGCAGTACTTC	CASSVAPGQLNEQYF
TRBV5-4	14	TRBD1	once	TRBJ1-2	TGTGCCAGCAGCTCCCGGGACAGGCCGTATGGCTACACCTTC	CASSSRDRPYGYTF
TRBV9	13	NA	NA	TRBJ2-4	TGTGCCAGCAGCGTAGCCAGGGTGGGCATTCAGTACTTC	CASSVARVGIQYF
TRBV27	14	NA	NA	TRBJ1-5	TGTGCCAGCCGAGATCAGGACTTGAGGCAGCCCCAGCATTTT	CASRDQDLRQPQHF
TRBV2	18	TRBD1	few	TRBJ2-2	TGTGCCAGCAGTGAAGTACGAGGGGGCGTGGGAAACACCGGGGAGCTGTTTTTT	CASSEVRGGVGNTGELFF
TRBV5-1	15	TRBD1	NA	TRBJ2-7	TGCGCCAGCAGCTTAGGGACAGGGAGCTCCTACGAGCAGTACTTC	CASSLGTGSSYEQYF
TRBV27	11	NA	NA	TRBJ1-6	TGTGCCAGCTTCTCAGGGCATCAGGCCCACTTT	CASFSGHQAHF
TRBV7-2	15	TRBD1	NA	TRBJ1-3	TGTGCCAGCAGACGATCAGGGGGCGACGGAAACACCATATATTTT	CASRRSGGDGNTIYF
TRBV15	16	NA	NA	TRBJ2-5	TGTGCCACCAGCAGAGATCGGAGGGGGCTGAGGGAGACCCAGTACTTC	CATSRDRRGLRETQYF
TRBV9	15	NA	once	TRBJ2-1	TGTGCCAGCAGCGTGATTGGCAGGGGGGCTAATGAGCAGTTCTTC	CASSVIGRGANEQFF
TRBV7-9	14	NA	NA	TRBJ2-7	TGTGCCAGCAGCTATACCGGGGTAAGCTACGAGCAGTACTTC	CASSYTGVSYEQYF
TRBV5-1	14	TRBD1	NA	TRBJ2-1	TGCGCCAGCATGGGACAGGGGGCTATTAATGAGCAGTTCTTC	CASMGQGAINEQFF
TRBV4-3	17	TRBD2	NA	TRBJ2-3	TGCGCCAGCAGCCAAGACATCTCTAGCGGGGGGGCCTATACGCAGTATTTT	CASSQDISSGGAYTQYF
TRBV2	11	NA	NA	TRBJ2-1	TGTGCCAACCGGGAGAACAATGAGCAGTTCTTC	CANRENNEQFF
TRBV27	15	NA	NA	TRBJ1-2	TGTGCCAGCAGTTTATCGTTTCCAGGTTTATATGGCTACACCTTC	CASSLSFPGLYGYTF
TRBV29-1	15	TRBD1	NA	TRBJ1-3	TGCAGCGTTGAAGACCAAAGGGGGCCTGGAAACACCATATATTTT	CSVEDQRGPGNTIYF
TRBV5-6	13	NA	NA	TRBJ1-2	TGTGCCAGCAGCTTGGGGAGAGGGACACGAAGCACCTTC	CASSLGRGTRSTF
TRBV12-5	14	NA	NA	TRBJ1-5	TGTGCTAGTGGTTCATCAGGAGGGGTTCAGCCCCAGCATTTT	CASGSSGGVQPQHF
TRBV6-5	14	TRBD1	NA	TRBJ2-7	TGTGCCAGCACCCCCCCCGGACAGGGAGAAGAGCAGTACTTC	CASTPPGQGEEQYF
TRBV6-5	14	TRBD1	NA	TRBJ2-7	TGTGCCAGCAGTTACCGGGACAGGGTCTACGAGCAGTACTTC	CASSYRDRVYEQYF
TRBV2	13	NA	few	TRBJ1-1	TGTGCCAGCACAAATAACTTGAACACTGAAGCTTTCTTT	CASTNNLNTEAFF
TRBV6-6	15	NA	few	TRBJ1-6	TGTGCCAGCATGGGCCTGAGCTCCTATAATTCACCCCTCCACTTT	CASMGLSSYNSPLHF
TRBV21-1	14	NA	NA	TRBJ1-3	TGTGCCAGCAGCAAAAACTTCTCTGGAAACACCATATATTTT	CASSKNFSGNTIYF
TRBV30	14	NA	NA	TRBJ1-4	TGTGCCTGGAGTGTAGGAGGAAATAATGAAAAACTGTTTTTT	CAWSVGGNNEKLFF
TRBV5-5	16	NA	once	TRBJ1-4	TGTGCCAGCAAGGGAGGAGGGATCCCCCCTAATGAAAAACTGTTTTTT	CASKGGGIPPNEKLFF